This TCR beta chain stems from a study of OX40 agonist ivuxolimab in advanced cancers. The data were produced by immunoSEQ multiplex PCR, yet TCRdb's version contains in-frame clones alone and is incomplete. The table records around 76,000 clones, about 78% of them present only once. Trimming removed 2 bases at V and 4 bases at J, with 17 bases between. The CDR3 extends over 17 amino acids. The germline V gene has CDR1 MDHEN and CDR2 SYDVKM. The sequenced sample was CD4+ or CD8+ T cells sorted from blood, obtained in a trial of the OX40 agonist ivuxolimab. J is TRBJ2-2 and V is TRBV28, with D maybe TRBD1 (5 bases). This TCR came from an adult with an advanced solid tumor such as melanoma, head and neck, liver or kidney cancer. The CDR3 region is CASSLGLGRDFTGELFF. The CDR3 DNA follows: TGTGCCAGCAGTTTAGGGTTAGGCAGGGATTTCACCGGGGAGCTGTTTTTT.